The present T cell receptor beta chain was sequenced within a study of shared clonotypes between healthy human individuals. Repertoires were generated with immunoSEQ multiplex PCR, while TCRdb's copy carries only in-frame clones and drops some. The data show a few million clones, over 85% seen once. The germline V and J ends were trimmed by 5 bases and 4 bases, with 25 bases remaining between them. Per the germline V gene, CDR1 is SEHNR and CDR2 is FQNEAQ (reference sequence). The CDR3 length is 18 residues. The chain employs TRBV7-9 and TRBJ2-3; maybe TRBD2 (6 bases). The receptor's source is a man between 18 and 35 years old in good health. What was sequenced was naive CD4+ T cells sorted from blood. Subset in this sample: CD45RA+ positively selected. In nucleotides, the CDR3 is TGTGCCAGCAGCCCGCGGGTAGGGGAGCGGGCGTACCCAGATACGCAGTATTTT. It encodes CASSPRVGERAYPDTQYF.